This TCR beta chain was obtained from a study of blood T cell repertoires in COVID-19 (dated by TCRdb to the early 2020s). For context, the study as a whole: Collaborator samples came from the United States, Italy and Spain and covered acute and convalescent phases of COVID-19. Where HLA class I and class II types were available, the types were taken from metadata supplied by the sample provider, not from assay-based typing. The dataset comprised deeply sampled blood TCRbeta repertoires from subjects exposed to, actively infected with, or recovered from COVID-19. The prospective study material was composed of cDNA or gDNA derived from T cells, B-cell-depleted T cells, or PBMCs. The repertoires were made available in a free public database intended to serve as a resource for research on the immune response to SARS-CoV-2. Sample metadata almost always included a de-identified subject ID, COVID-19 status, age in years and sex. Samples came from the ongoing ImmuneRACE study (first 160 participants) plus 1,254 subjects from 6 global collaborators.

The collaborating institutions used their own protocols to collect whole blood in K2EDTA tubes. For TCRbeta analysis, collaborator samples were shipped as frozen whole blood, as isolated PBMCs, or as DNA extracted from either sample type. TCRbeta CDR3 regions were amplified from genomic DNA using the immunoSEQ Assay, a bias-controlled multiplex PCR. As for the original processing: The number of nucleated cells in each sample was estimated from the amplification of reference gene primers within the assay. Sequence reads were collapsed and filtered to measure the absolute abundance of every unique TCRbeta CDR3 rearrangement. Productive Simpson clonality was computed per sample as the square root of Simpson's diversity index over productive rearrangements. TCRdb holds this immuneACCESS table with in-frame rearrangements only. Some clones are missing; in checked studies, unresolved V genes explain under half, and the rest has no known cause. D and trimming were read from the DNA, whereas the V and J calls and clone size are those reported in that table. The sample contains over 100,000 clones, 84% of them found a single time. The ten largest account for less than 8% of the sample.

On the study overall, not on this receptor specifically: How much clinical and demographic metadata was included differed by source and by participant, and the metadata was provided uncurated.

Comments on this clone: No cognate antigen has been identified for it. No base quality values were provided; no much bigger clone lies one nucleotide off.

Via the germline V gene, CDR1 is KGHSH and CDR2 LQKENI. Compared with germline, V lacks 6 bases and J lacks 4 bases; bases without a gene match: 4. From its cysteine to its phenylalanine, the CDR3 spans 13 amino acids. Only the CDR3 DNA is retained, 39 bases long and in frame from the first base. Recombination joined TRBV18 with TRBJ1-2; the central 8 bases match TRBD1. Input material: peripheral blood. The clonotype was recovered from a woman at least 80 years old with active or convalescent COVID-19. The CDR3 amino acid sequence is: CASSEDRAYGYTF. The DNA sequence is TGTGCCAGCTCGGAGGACAGGGCCTATGGCTACACCTTC.